This is a list of T cell receptor beta chains from one sample in a study of blood T cell repertoires in COVID-19. Sequenced by immunoSEQ multiplex PCR; TCRdb stores in-frame clones only, minus some. The table shows 200,000 to 300,000 clones, with 86% occurring only once. The specimen was PBMCs or T cells enriched from blood (not recorded which). These receptors all come from a woman aged 45 to 65 who had recovered from COVID-19. Both conserved end residues are part of each CDR3. D genes are given only for firm matches. Rows may omit the clone size; those that give it use once, few, many or a size class.

clone_size	j_call	d_call	v_call	cdr3_aa	cdr3_nt
-	TRBJ1-5	TRBD1	TRBV7-9	CASSGDRDFQPQHF	TGTGCCAGCAGCGGGGACAGGGATTTTCAGCCCCAGCATTTT
-	TRBJ1-1	-	TRBV4-1	CASSHARRGEAFF	TGCGCCAGCAGCCACGCCAGGAGGGGAGAAGCTTTCTTT
-	TRBJ1-2	-	TRBV6-6	CASRKGGSYGYTF	TGTGCCAGCAGAAAAGGGGGTTCTTATGGCTACACCTTC
-	TRBJ2-1	-	TRBV2	CASSLRDSEQFF	TGTGCCAGCAGCCTCCGAGACAGTGAGCAGTTCTTC
-	TRBJ1-1	TRBD1	TRBV18	CASSSKRDRGRAFF	TGTGCCAGCTCATCCAAAAGGGACAGGGGGAGAGCTTTCTTT
-	TRBJ2-7	-	TRBV4-3	CASSQYQWYEQYF	TGCGCCAGCAGCCAATACCAGTGGTACGAGCAGTACTTC
-	TRBJ2-1	TRBD2	TRBV18	CASSPPRLAGAYYNEQFF	TGTGCCAGCTCACCACCGAGGCTAGCGGGGGCCTATTACAATGAGCAGTTCTTC
-	TRBJ2-6	-	TRBV7-8	CASSLFRSGANVLTF	TGTGCCAGCAGCTTATTTCGCTCTGGGGCCAACGTCCTGACTTTC
-	TRBJ1-6	TRBD1	TRBV10-3	CAIGDRYSPLHF	TGTGCCATAGGGGACAGATATTCACCCCTCCACTTT
-	TRBJ1-5	-	TRBV6-5	CASTEGRGVEAQHF	TGTGCCAGCACCGAGGGGAGGGGGGTGGAGGCCCAGCATTTT
once	TRBJ2-2	-	TRBV7-9	CASSLDGRNTGELFF	TGTGCCAGCAGCTTAGACGGGAGGAACACCGGGGAGCTGTTTTTT
-	TRBJ2-1	-	TRBV5-3	CARSLAGEEQFF	TGTGCCAGAAGCTTGGCGGGAGAAGAGCAGTTCTTC
-	TRBJ2-5	TRBD1	TRBV18	CASSPPGQGALETQYF	TGTGCCAGCTCACCACCCGGACAGGGGGCCTTGGAGACCCAGTACTTC
-	TRBJ2-1	-	TRBV7-9	CASSKNRDSYNEQFF	TGTGCCAGCAGCAAAAACAGGGACTCCTACAATGAGCAGTTCTTC
few	TRBJ1-5	TRBD1	TRBV30	CAWSRTGGNQPQHF	TGTGCCTGGTCCAGGACAGGGGGCAATCAGCCCCAGCATTTT
once	TRBJ1-1	-	TRBV27	CASSLFPGNTEAFF	TGTGCCAGCAGTTTATTCCCAGGTAACACTGAAGCTTTCTTT
-	TRBJ2-2	-	TRBV7-3	CASSVRGGTGELFF	TGTGCCAGCAGCGTACGAGGGGGCACCGGGGAGCTGTTTTTT
-	TRBJ2-5	-	TRBV5-4	CASSSTGGGLQETQYF	TGTGCCAGCAGCAGCACAGGGGGGGGCCTCCAAGAGACCCAGTACTTC
-	TRBJ2-2	-	TRBV4-1	CASSLASGELFF	TGCGCCAGCAGCCTCGCCAGCGGGGAGCTGTTTTTT
-	TRBJ2-2	-	TRBV7-2	CASSPGTRQGGGELFF	TGTGCCAGCAGCCCGGGGACTCGTCAAGGCGGCGGGGAGCTGTTTTTT
-	TRBJ2-3	-	TRBV27	CASSLSQPSGPTDTQYF	TGTGCCAGCAGTTTATCGCAGCCCAGCGGTCCCACAGATACGCAGTATTTT
-	TRBJ1-2	-	TRBV4-3	CASSQAGKEYGYTF	TGCGCCAGCAGCCAAGCCGGTAAGGAGTACGGCTACACCTTC